These 27 T cell receptor beta chains were all obtained from the same sample, sequenced in a study of cytomegalovirus exposure and HLA in healthy donors. The PCR had 60 Vbeta and 13 Jbeta primers. Clones were sequenced by immunoSEQ multiplex PCR, and TCRdb holds only the in-frame ones, with some missing. The data hold approximately 180,000 clones, with 70% to 85% observed a single time. The sequenced sample consisted of PBMCs. The receptors stem from a human donor in good health.

This chain uses TRBV5-8 with TRBJ2-7; TRBD2 is a possible D gene (6 bases). Trimming took 2 bases from V and 2 from J, leaving 11 bases between them. Germline CDR1 SGHTS, CDR2 YDEGEE. The CDR3 covers 14 residues. CDR3 amino acids: CASSFTSGAYEQYF. CDR3 nucleotides: TGTGCCAGCAGCTTCACGTCGGGGGCCTACGAGCAGTACTTC. The full variable domain, in which reference TRBV5-8 and TRBJ2-7 provide the parts outside the CDR3, is EAGVTQSPTHLIKTRGQQATLRCSPISGHTSVYWYQQALGLGLQFLLWYDEGEERNRGNFPPRFSGRQFPNYSSELNVNALELEDSALYLCASSFTSGAYEQYFGPGTRLTVT.

The V call is TRBV2, the J call TRBJ1-2, with 10 bases lining up with TRBD1. V lost 8 bases, J lost 4 bases, and 7 bases stayed unmatched. The germline gives CDR1 SNHLY, CDR2 FYNNEI. CDR3 length: 14 residues. The CDR3 here is CASRRTGGSYGYTF. The CDR3 nucleotides read TGTGCCAGCCGCCGGACAGGGGGAAGCTATGGCTACACCTTC.

This clone was counted only a few times. The chain has TRBV4-3 and TRBJ1-1; D is ambiguous. Germline CDR1 reads LGHNA; CDR2 reads YSLEER. This CDR3 region has 18 residues. V dropped 0 bases and J dropped 6 bases, with 23 bases sitting between them. CDR3 protein: CASSQDSRGVMEGAEAFF. The CDR3 DNA follows: TGCGCCAGCAGCCAAGATTCCCGCGGGGTAATGGAGGGCGCTGAAGCTTTCTTT.

V gene TRBV6-6 combines with J gene TRBJ1-2; the D is unclear. This CDR3 region has 14 residues. The V gene's germline CDR1 is MNHNY and CDR2 SVGAGI (reference sequence). Trimming took off 9 bases at V and 0 bases at J, with 14 bases between the two ends. The chain's CDR3 is CASLFDGANYGYTF. CDR3 DNA sequence: TGTGCCAGTCTTTTCGACGGAGCTAACTATGGCTACACCTTC.

The chain joins TRBV7-2 to TRBJ2-3, with 9 bases identical to TRBD1. The germline gives CDR1 SGHTA, CDR2 FQGNSA. This CDR3 contains 14 residues. V was pared by 5 bases and J by 6 bases, with 6 bases of the junction left unmatched. The CDR3 nucleotides are TGTGCCAGCAGCCCGACAGGGGGAGGGGATACGCAGTATTTT. This encodes CASSPTGGGDTQYF.

In its sample, this clone was seen a few times. The rearrangement links TRBV7-3 to TRBJ2-6; tentative D call: TRBD2 (6 bases). The CDR3 sequence is 17 residues long. V shed 5 bases and J shed 2 bases, with 16 bases lying between them. The germline gives CDR1 SGHTA, CDR2 FQGTGA. CDR3 coding DNA: TGTGCCAGCAGCCCAACAGGAGGAGGGGCTGGGGCCAACGTCCTGACTTTC. It yields the protein CASSPTGGGAGANVLTF.

The chain uses TRBV7-8 and TRBJ2-7; a weak D match, TRBD1 (6 bases). The V end was cut by 5 bases, the J end by 7 bases, with 12 bases between. Looked up from germline, CDR1 is SGHVS and CDR2 is FQNEAQ. This CDR3 region has 12 residues. The CDR3 DNA reads TGTGCCAGCAGCCGCGGACAGTTTGAGCAGTACTTC. Protein: CASSRGQFEQYF. Together with reference TRBV7-8 and TRBJ2-7, the CDR3 gives the full variable domain: GAGVSQSPRYKVAKRGQDVALRCDPISGHVSLFWYQQALGQGPEFLTYFQNEAQLDKSGLPSDRFFAERPEGSVSTLKIQRTQQEDSAVYLCASSRGQFEQYFGPGTRLTVT.

The V gene is TRBV5-1, the J gene TRBJ2-3, with TRBD2 matching 11 bases. The V segment lost 4 bases and the J segment 2 bases; nucleotides outside the gene matches: 6. CDR3 length equals 16 residues. Per the germline V gene, CDR1 is SGHRS and CDR2 is YFSETQ. The chain's CDR3 is CASSGSSGGLTDTQYF. The CDR3 DNA is TGCGCCAGCAGCGGATCTAGCGGGGGGCTCACAGATACGCAGTATTTT.

The chain uses TRBV5-4 and TRBJ1-2, with D possibly TRBD1 on 5 matching bases. The CDR3 length is 13 residues. With 1 base removed from V and 3 bases from J, the gap between germline ends came to 7 bases. Germline CDR1 reads SGHNT; CDR2 reads YYREEE (reference sequence). The CDR3 coding sequence is TGTGCCAGCAGCTTGAGGGGCGACTATGGCTACACCTTC. This translates into CASSLRGDYGYTF.

Written as DNA, the CDR3 is TGTGCCAGTAGCATGGGACAGGGGACCACAGATACGCAGTATTTT. It encodes CASSMGQGTTDTQYF. The chain combines TRBV19 with TRBJ2-3; 10 positions match TRBD1. The junction had 5 bases not matched to a gene; V was cut back by 6 bases and J by 2 bases. This CDR3 contains 15 residues. From germline, CDR1 is LNHDA and CDR2 SQIVND (reference sequence).

The chain recombines TRBV30 with TRBJ1-1, with D perhaps TRBD1 (5 bases). Deletions cut 2 bases from V and 5 bases from J, with 9 bases between. This CDR3 comprises 12 residues. Germline CDR1 reads GTSNPN; CDR2 reads SVGIG (reference sequence). The CDR3 DNA sequence: TGTGCCTGGAGTTTGCGGGGGACTGAAGCTTTCTTT. This translates into CAWSLRGTEAFF.

The rearrangement uses TRBV9 and TRBJ2-3; TRBD1 aligns across 7 bases. The trim removed 3 bases at V and 0 bases at J, leaving 7 bases unmatched. There are 16 residues in the CDR3. CDR1 is SGDLS, CDR2 YYNGEE, per germline. CDR3 coding DNA: TGTGCCAGCAGCGCCGGGACAGTGGATAGCACAGATACGCAGTATTTT. Translating it yields CASSAGTVDSTDTQYF.

The table lists this clone with a count of one. The V and J genes are TRBV14 and TRBJ1-1, with D perhaps matching TRBD1 (6 bases). The CDR3 consists of 13 residues. CDR1 and CDR2 (germline): SGHDN, FVKESK. Trimming removed 2 bases at V and 5 bases at J, with 9 bases between. For the CDR3, the DNA is TGTGCCAGCAGCCAATCGAGGGGGACTGAAGCTTTCTTT. Its protein product is CASSQSRGTEAFF.

The V call is TRBV5-1, the J call TRBJ1-3; D is possibly TRBD1 (5 bases). Germline assignment: CDR1 SGHRS and CDR2 YFSETQ. The CDR3 is 16 amino acids. V was pared by 4 bases and J by 2 bases, with 16 bases between. The CDR3 loop is CASSAQGSWAGNTIYF. The CDR3 DNA is TGCGCCAGCAGCGCCCAGGGTTCCTGGGCTGGAAACACCATATATTTT.

V and J are TRBV7-3 and TRBJ2-1, with a tentative D call TRBD1 (6 bases). V gave up 5 bases and J gave up 9 bases, with 11 bases separating them. CDR1 and CDR2 (germline): SGHTA, FQGTGA. CDR3 length: 12 residues. The CDR3 DNA reads TGTGCCAGCAGCCCACAGGGTACTGAGCAGTTCTTC. It is translated as CASSPQGTEQFF.

The chain is built from TRBV5-1 and TRBJ2-5; D is possibly TRBD2 (5 bases). The CDR3 is 13 amino acids. Germline-derived CDR1 and CDR2 are SGHRS and YFSETQ. Trimming pared 0 bases from V and 7 bases from J, leaving 10 bases between. The CDR3 DNA follows: TGCGCCAGCAGCTTGGGTGGCAGCGGGACCCAGTACTTC. It specifies CASSLGGSGTQYF.

The V and J genes are TRBV4-1 and TRBJ1-3, with TRBD1 matching 7 bases. This CDR3 contains 18 residues. Per the germline V gene, CDR1 is MGHRA and CDR2 is YSYEKL. The V gene end was trimmed by 5 bases and the J gene end by 0 bases; junction bases not matched to a gene: 13. CDR3 coding DNA: TGCGCCAGCAGCGTACGGGACAGAGAATCGAGCTCTGGAAACACCATATATTTT. Translation gives CASSVRDRESSSGNTIYF.

This chain joins TRBV9 and TRBJ2-3; 11 bases align to TRBD1. Germline V gives CDR1 SGDLS, CDR2 YYNGEE. V gave up 7 bases and J gave up 1 base; unmatched junction bases: 11. The CDR3 covers 17 residues. DNA of the CDR3: TGTGCCAGCGGACAGGGGGCAGGGTTTGACCGCACAGATACGCAGTATTTT. Amino acids: CASGQGAGFDRTDTQYF.

This clone came up once. This rearrangement joins TRBV7-6 to TRBJ2-7; D ambiguous. Between the trimmed V and J ends, which lost 5 bases and 3 bases, there was a span of 5 bases. This CDR3 comprises 11 residues. CDR1 is SGHVS and CDR2 is FNYEAQ in the germline V gene. This CDR3 is CASSPGYEQYF. The CDR3, as DNA: TGTGCCAGCAGCCCCGGCTACGAGCAGTACTTC.

In its sample, this clone was seen a few times. The chain is built from TRBV2 and TRBJ2-2, with no clear D. With 7 bases removed from V and 6 bases from J, the gap between germline ends came to 12 bases. The CDR3 spans 13 residues. Germline V gene data show CDR1 as SNHLY and CDR2 as FYNNEI. Here the CDR3 reads CASILTFSGELFF. CDR3 bases: TGTGCCAGCATACTCACTTTCTCCGGGGAGCTGTTTTTT. Drawing the rest from reference TRBV2 and TRBJ2-2, the complete variable domain is EPEVTQTPSHQVTQMGQEVILRCVPISNHLYFYWYRQILGQKVEFLVSFYNNEISEKSEIFDDQFSVERPDGSNFTLKIRSTKLEDSAMYFCASILTFSGELFFGEGSRLTVL.

This clone was seen only a few times. The chain carries TRBV10-3 and TRBJ2-5; 7 bases fit TRBD2. Germline V lookup: CDR1 ENHRY, CDR2 SYGVKD. The CDR3 has 15 amino acids. With 0 bases clipped from V and 4 bases from J, the junction kept 5 bases outside the gene matches. This chain's CDR3 is CAISESMSGGETQYF. Written as DNA, the CDR3 is TGTGCCATCAGTGAGTCGATGTCGGGGGGAGAGACCCAGTACTTC.

This chain joins TRBV5-4 and TRBJ2-1; 7 nucleotides agree with TRBD1. This CDR3 contains 17 residues. CDR1 is SGHNT, CDR2 YYREEE, per germline (reference sequence). V gave up 4 bases and J gave up 2 bases; unmatched junction bases: 12. CDR3 DNA: TGTGCCAGCAGCGCAACAGGGGTTGGTGTAACCTACAATGAGCAGTTCTTC. It codes for CASSATGVGVTYNEQFF.

The rearrangement joins TRBV11-2 to TRBJ1-1; D might be TRBD1 (5 bases). The CDR3 spans 13 residues. CDR1 is SGHAT, CDR2 FQNNGV, per germline. The V end was cut by 4 bases, the J end by 11 bases, with 17 bases between. The CDR3 loop reads CASSSYLGGMAFF. DNA for the CDR3: TGTGCCAGCAGCTCTTATCTCGGGGGGATGGCTTTCTTT.

The chain links TRBV7-2 to TRBJ2-5; possibly TRBD1 for D (6 bases). Germline V gene data show CDR1 as SGHTA and CDR2 as FQGNSA. Trimming shortened V by 2 bases and J by 5 bases, and 12 bases separated the two germline ends. The CDR3 is 14 amino acids. The CDR3 region is CASSLYSGAETQYF. The CDR3 nucleotides read TGTGCCAGCAGCTTATATTCAGGGGCGGAGACCCAGTACTTC.

The chain is built from TRBV6-1 and TRBJ1-1; TRBD1 matches 7 bases. CDR3 size: 13 residues. The germline gives CDR1 MNHNS, CDR2 SASEGT. The V segment lost 6 bases and the J segment 3 bases; nucleotides outside the gene matches: 4. CDR3 nucleotide sequence: TGTGCCAGCAGACAGGGGAAGGACACTGAAGCTTTCTTT. This translates into CASRQGKDTEAFF.

This clone was counted many times. The chain links TRBV7-9 to TRBJ1-1, with 7 bases aligning to TRBD1. The CDR3 has 13 amino acids. Losses at the gene ends were 7 bases for V and 3 bases for J; bases not matched to a gene: 5. Germline assignment: CDR1 SEHNR and CDR2 FQNEAQ (reference sequence). The CDR3 spells CASISGGYTEAFF. In DNA, the CDR3 is TGTGCCAGCATATCAGGGGGGTACACTGAAGCTTTCTTT.

This sequence joins TRBV9 and TRBJ1-2, with D tentatively TRBD1 (6 bases). CDR1 is SGDLS, CDR2 YYNGEE, per germline. The V and J ends lost 2 bases and 7 bases respectively, with 18 bases between them. The CDR3 sequence is 15 residues long. This CDR3 is CASSVAPHRVGGYTF. In DNA form, the CDR3 reads TGTGCCAGCAGCGTGGCCCCTCACAGGGTGGGTGGCTACACCTTC.